The 31 T cell receptor beta chains below all came from one sample that was sequenced in a study of T cell changes during pregnancy in multiple sclerosis. TCRdb's copy holds only in-frame clones and misses some; the assay was immunoSEQ multiplex PCR. The sample lists 85,000 to 100,000 clones, 85% to 95% occurring once. This specimen consisted of peripheral blood, obtained after pregnancy. The receptors come from a female donor with multiple sclerosis, enrolled in a pregnancy study.

The chain joins TRBV5-1 to TRBJ1-1; D not certain. V gave up 0 bases and J gave up 1 base, with 7 bases separating them. CDR1 is SGHRS and CDR2 is YFSETQ in the germline V gene. The length of the CDR3 is 14 residues. The CDR3 bases are TGCGCCAGCAGCTTGGGGCCAGGGAACACTGAAGCTTTCTTT. Its protein is CASSLGPGNTEAFF.

The chain is built from TRBV21-1 and TRBJ2-2; the table calls TRBD1, which could not be checked here. TRBV21-1 represents a pseudogene. The CDR3 is 15 amino acids. For the CDR3, the DNA is TGTGCCAGCAGAGGGACAGGGGATATCGCCGGGGAGCTGTTTTTT. Translated, it gives CASRGTGDIAGELFF.

The chain joins TRBV19 to TRBJ1-2; 7 nucleotides agree with TRBD1. The CDR3 is made up of 14 amino acids. Germline trimming cut 4 bases from V and 8 bases from J; bases unmatched to any gene: 10. Germline CDR1 and CDR2: LNHDA and SQIVND (reference sequence). This chain's CDR3 is CASSTAQGGKGYTF. CDR3 DNA: TGTGCCAGTAGTACCGCTCAGGGGGGTAAAGGCTACACCTTC.

The V and J genes are TRBV9 and TRBJ2-3, with D possibly TRBD2 on 6 matching bases. There are 15 residues in the CDR3. Germline CDR1 and CDR2: SGDLS and YYNGEE. V lost 4 bases and J lost 0, with 12 bases in between. CDR3: CASSPSGSSTDTQYF. CDR3 DNA sequence: TGTGCCAGCAGCCCCTCCGGGAGTAGCACAGATACGCAGTATTTT.

The chain is built from TRBV2 and TRBJ1-4; 8 nucleotides agree with TRBD1. Per the germline V gene, CDR1 is SNHLY and CDR2 is FYNNEI. The CDR3 loop spans 15 amino acids. V gave up 6 bases and J gave up 3 bases; unmatched junction bases: 6. Written as DNA, the CDR3 is TGTGCCAGCAGGGCCGGACAGGGACCTAATGAAAAACTGTTTTTT. The encoded protein is CASRAGQGPNEKLFF.

The V and J genes are TRBV5-8 and TRBJ2-3; TRBD1 aligns across 7 bases. This CDR3 has 14 amino acids. Germline CDR1 reads SGHTS; CDR2 reads YDEGEE. The J segment lost 6 bases and the V segment lost 0 bases, leaving 4 bases of the junction unmatched. The CDR3 here is CASSLGQGGDTQYF. CDR3 bases: TGTGCCAGCAGCTTGGGACAGGGCGGCGATACGCAGTATTTT.

This chain uses TRBV2 with TRBJ1-2, with D tentatively TRBD1 (5 bases). Trimming removed 7 bases at V and 6 bases at J, with 21 bases between. CDR1 is SNHLY and CDR2 is FYNNEI in the germline V gene. CDR3 size: 15 residues. In DNA, the CDR3 is TGTGCCAGCACCTGGACACTATCATCATATCATGGCTACACCTTC. Translating it yields CASTWTLSSYHGYTF.

The chain's CDR3 is CASSPTEWGVFGNTIYF. The CDR3, as DNA: TGTGCCAGCAGCCCAACTGAATGGGGGGTATTCGGAAACACCATATATTTT. The chain employs TRBV7-2 and TRBJ1-3; D is possibly TRBD1 (5 bases). The V end lost 5 bases, the J end lost 4 bases, and 21 bases lay between the germline ends. Germline CDR1 and CDR2: SGHTA and FQGNSA. This CDR3 spans 17 amino acids.

This CDR3 reads CASSLRPRIAGGNTDTQYF. CDR3 DNA sequence: TGTGCCAGCAGCTTACGCCCCCGGATCGCGGGGGGCAACACAGATACGCAGTATTTT. The rearrangement links TRBV7-3 to TRBJ2-3, with 8 positions matching TRBD2. With 2 bases clipped from V and 2 bases from J, the junction kept 15 bases outside the gene matches. CDR1 SGHTA and CDR2 FQGTGA come from the germline V gene. This CDR3 has 19 amino acids.

The chain is built from TRBV2 and TRBJ2-7, with TRBD1 as a possible D gene (6 bases). Germline V gene sequence: CDR1 SNHLY, CDR2 FYNNEI. V lost 3 bases and J lost 3, with 9 bases in between. CDR3 length: 13 amino acids. The CDR3 here is CASSDTGNYEQYF. As DNA, the CDR3 is TGTGCCAGCAGTGATACAGGGAACTACGAGCAGTACTTC.

The chain couples TRBV6-1 to TRBJ2-7, with 8 bases that match TRBD2. The J segment lost 0 bases and the V segment lost 7 bases, leaving 8 bases of the junction unmatched. The CDR3 has 15 amino acids. Looked up from germline, CDR1 is MNHNS and CDR2 is SASEGT. CDR3 DNA: TGTGCCAGCACGGGAGGGGTGGGGGACTCCTACGAGCAGTACTTC. This encodes CASTGGVGDSYEQYF.

The rearrangement uses TRBV2 and TRBJ2-3; 11 bases map to TRBD2. This CDR3 spans 15 amino acids. The ends lost 6 bases at V and 7 bases at J; junction bases unmatched: 9. Germline V gene lookup returns CDR1 SNHLY and CDR2 FYNNEI. CDR3 sequence: CASRSTSGSDYTQYF. For the CDR3, the DNA is TGTGCCAGCAGATCTACTAGCGGGAGTGATTATACGCAGTATTTT.

The V gene is TRBV19, the J gene TRBJ2-7; D unresolved. V was shortened by 6 bases and J by 1 base, with 10 bases between the two germline ends. The CDR3 totals 13 residues. CDR1 and CDR2 from the germline V gene are LNHDA and SQIVND (reference sequence). The CDR3 DNA follows: TGTGCCAGTAGCCACCTAGGTTCCTACGAGCAGTACTTC. Protein sequence: CASSHLGSYEQYF.

CDR3 residues: CASSLTSGSRGEQFF. The DNA for the CDR3 is TGTGCCAGCAGTTTAACTAGCGGGAGTCGGGGTGAGCAGTTCTTC. This chain joins TRBV28 and TRBJ2-1; 11 bases are a match to TRBD2. Germline values: CDR1 MDHEN, CDR2 SYDVKM. V lost 2 bases, J lost 9 bases, and 6 bases stayed unmatched. The CDR3 length is 15 residues.

The rearrangement uses TRBV7-8 and TRBJ2-7; D gene ambiguous. CDR1 and CDR2 from the germline V gene are SGHVS and FQNEAQ. V lost 1 base and J 2 bases, leaving 9 bases between the germline ends. The CDR3 covers 14 residues. CDR3 amino acids: CASSLESNTYEQYF. DNA for the CDR3: TGTGCCAGCAGCTTAGAAAGCAATACCTACGAGCAGTACTTC.

The rearrangement links TRBV7-2 to TRBJ2-7, with D maybe TRBD1 (6 bases). Trimming took 6 bases from V and 0 from J, leaving 15 bases between them. The CDR3 loop spans 15 amino acids. Germline CDR1 is SGHTA and CDR2 is FQGNSA. The CDR3 nucleotides read TGTGCCAGCAGTGAACAGGGCCTTTCCTCCTACGAGCAGTACTTC. It encodes CASSEQGLSSYEQYF.

This sequence joins TRBV7-2 and TRBJ2-5, with 8 bases that match TRBD1. The CDR3 covers 15 residues. With 2 bases clipped from V and 4 bases from J, the junction kept 6 bases outside the gene matches. Germline V lookup: CDR1 SGHTA, CDR2 FQGNSA. The CDR3 spells CASSLYGQGGETQYF. For the CDR3, the DNA is TGTGCCAGCAGCTTATACGGACAGGGTGGAGAGACCCAGTACTTC. Filled out from reference TRBV7-2 and TRBJ2-5, the complete variable domain reads GAGVSQSPSNKVTEKGKDVELRCDPISGHTALYWYRQSLGQGLEFLIYFQGNSAPDKSGLPSDRFSAERTGGSVSTLTIQRTQQEDSAVYLCASSLYGQGGETQYFGPGTRLLVL.

This chain uses TRBV28 with TRBJ2-2; possible D gene TRBD1, 5 bases. The CDR3 totals 16 residues. CDR1 and CDR2 from the germline V gene are MDHEN and SYDVKM. Trimming stripped 7 bases from V and 5 bases from J, with 20 bases between. The DNA of the CDR3 is TGTGCCAGCATTTATTCGTGGGGCAAAGGGACCGGGGAGCTGTTTTTT. It translates to CASIYSWGKGTGELFF.

The chain recombines TRBV27 with TRBJ2-7; 7 nucleotides align to TRBD1. Germline CDR1 and CDR2: MNHEY and SMNVEV (reference sequence). V dropped 2 bases and J dropped 6; count of bases not matched to a gene: 10. CDR3 length: 15 amino acids. CDR3 region: CASSLVWTGAGEQYF. CDR3 coding DNA: TGTGCCAGCAGTTTAGTCTGGACAGGCGCGGGCGAGCAGTACTTC.

This rearrangement joins TRBV27 to TRBJ2-7, with 8 bases that match TRBD2. Trimming cost V 6 bases and J 3 bases; bases outside gene matches: 10. Germline CDR1 is MNHEY and CDR2 is SMNVEV (reference sequence). The CDR3 consists of 15 residues. The CDR3 region has the DNA TGTGCCAGCAGGAAATTCGGGGGGGGAAACTACGAGCAGTACTTC. Translating it yields CASRKFGGGNYEQYF.

The rearrangement uses TRBV7-8 and TRBJ2-1; possible D gene TRBD2, 6 bases. Looked up from germline, CDR1 is SGHVS and CDR2 is FQNEAQ. Trimming removed 2 bases at V and 7 bases at J, with 6 bases between. This CDR3 has 12 residues. The CDR3, as DNA: TGTGCCAGCAGCTTACTAGCGAATGAGCAGTTCTTC. Its translation is CASSLLANEQFF.

The V call is TRBV27, the J call TRBJ1-5; 7 positions agree with TRBD1. V shed 4 bases and J 5 bases; nucleotides not matched to a gene: 8. Germline V gene lookup returns CDR1 MNHEY and CDR2 SMNVEV (reference sequence). This CDR3 comprises 15 residues. As DNA, the CDR3 is TGTGCCAGCAGTTCCTTGACAGGGTATGATCAGCCCCAGCATTTT. It yields the protein CASSSLTGYDQPQHF.

V usage is TRBV5-1 and J usage is TRBJ2-5, with D possibly being TRBD1 (6 bases). The V and J ends lost 0 bases and 5 bases respectively, with 14 bases between them. In germline, CDR1 is SGHRS, CDR2 YFSETQ. The CDR3 consists of 15 residues. The CDR3 bases are TGCGCCAGCAGCTTGGATCCAGGGGTCTGGGAGACCCAGTACTTC. This encodes CASSLDPGVWETQYF.

The chain uses TRBV7-2 and TRBJ2-7, with TRBD2 matching 8 bases. The germline V gene encodes CDR1 SGHTA and CDR2 FQGNSA. With 3 bases clipped from V and 6 bases from J, the junction kept 13 bases outside the gene matches. The CDR3 runs 16 residues. For the CDR3, the DNA is TGTGCCAGCAGCTTTTTGAGCGGGGGACTTACTGGCGAGCAGTACTTC. Translated, it gives CASSFLSGGLTGEQYF.

This chain links TRBV9 with TRBJ1-1; TRBD1 matches 9 bases. Trimming at V came to 4 bases and at J to 5 bases, leaving 6 bases not matched to a gene. This CDR3 spans 14 amino acids. Germline CDR1 SGDLS, CDR2 YYNGEE. In DNA form, the CDR3 reads TGTGCCAGCAGCACCCGGACAGGGGTAACTGAAGCTTTCTTT. Residues: CASSTRTGVTEAFF.

The V and J genes are TRBV25-1 and TRBJ2-7; D not certain. V was clipped by 7 bases and J by 0 bases, with 16 bases between them. This CDR3 has 15 residues. Germline CDR1 reads MGHDK; CDR2 reads SYGVNS. The CDR3 region is CASTAPGSLSYEQYF. In DNA form, the CDR3 reads TGTGCCAGCACTGCCCCCGGGTCACTCTCCTACGAGCAGTACTTC.

This clone occurred once. The chain carries TRBV21-1 and TRBJ1-4; the tabulated D call, TRBD1, remains unverified against the DNA. TRBV21-1 is labeled a pseudogene. The CDR3 runs to 11 residues. The CDR3 DNA sequence: TGTGCCAGCAGCAAACACAGGGTATGGATTTTT. Its translation: CASSKHRVWIF.

The rearrangement joins TRBV7-6 to TRBJ2-2; possible D gene TRBD2, 6 bases. V lost 3 bases and J lost 7, with 9 bases in between. The CDR3 is 13 amino acids. In germline, CDR1 is SGHVS, CDR2 FNYEAQ. The CDR3 sequence: CASSFVGGGELFF. DNA of the CDR3: TGTGCCAGCAGCTTTGTGGGGGGCGGGGAGCTGTTTTTT.

DNA for the CDR3: TGTGCCAGCAGCCCCCCCGACAGGGGAAATTTGAGCAATCAGCCCCAGCATTTT. Translating it yields CASSPPDRGNLSNQPQHF. The rearrangement joins TRBV21-1 to TRBJ1-5; whether TRBD1, the table's D call, matches the DNA was not checked. TRBV21-1 is noted as a pseudogene. The CDR3 sequence is 18 residues long.

The chain joins TRBV5-1 to TRBJ1-1; 7 nucleotides align to TRBD1. V shed 2 bases and J 4 bases; nucleotides not matched to a gene: 2. CDR1 is SGHRS, CDR2 YFSETQ, per germline. The length of the CDR3 is 13 residues. CDR3 amino acids: CASSFQGGTEAFF. CDR3 in DNA: TGCGCCAGCAGCTTCCAGGGGGGCACTGAAGCTTTCTTT.

The chain couples TRBV9 to TRBJ2-7, with 8 bases aligning to TRBD1. Germline assignment: CDR1 SGDLS and CDR2 YYNGEE. The CDR3 has 24 amino acids. V lost 0 bases, J lost 2 bases, and 31 bases stayed unmatched. The CDR3 bases are TGTGCCAGCAGCGTAGGCCTAAGGAAAGCTGTAACATTGTGGGGACAGGTTAGGACCTACGAGCAGTACTTC. It translates to CASSVGLRKAVTLWGQVRTYEQYF.